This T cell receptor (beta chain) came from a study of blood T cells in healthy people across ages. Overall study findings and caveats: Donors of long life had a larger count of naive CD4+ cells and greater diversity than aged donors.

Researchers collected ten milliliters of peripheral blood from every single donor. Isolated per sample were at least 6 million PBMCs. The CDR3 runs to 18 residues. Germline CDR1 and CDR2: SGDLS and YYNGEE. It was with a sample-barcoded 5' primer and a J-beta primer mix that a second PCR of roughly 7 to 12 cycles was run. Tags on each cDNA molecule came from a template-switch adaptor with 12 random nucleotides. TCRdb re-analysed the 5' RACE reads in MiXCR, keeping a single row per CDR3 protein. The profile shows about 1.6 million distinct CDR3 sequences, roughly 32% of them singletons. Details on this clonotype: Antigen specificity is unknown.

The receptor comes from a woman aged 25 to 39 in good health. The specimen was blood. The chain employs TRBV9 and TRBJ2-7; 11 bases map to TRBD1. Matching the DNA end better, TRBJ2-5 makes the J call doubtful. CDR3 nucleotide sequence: TGTGCCAGCGGCTCCCTCGAGGTCTGGACAGGGGGCGTGGAGACCCAGTACTTC. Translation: CASGSLEVWTGGVETQYF.